The 10 T cell receptor beta chains given below trace back to one sample, sequenced in a study of control samples from healthy donors and cancer patients. The protocol was immunoSEQ multiplex PCR, while the TCRdb copy is restricted to in-frame clones and leaves out a portion. The sample has about 200,000 clones, and its top ten clones hold roughly 2.2%. Sequencing was performed on blood. Source of these receptors: a woman in her twenties or thirties in good health.

The chain links TRBV12-5 to TRBJ1-1, with D maybe TRBD1 (6 bases). V lost 2 bases, J lost 8 bases, and 9 bases lay in between. CDR3 length: 12 residues. From germline, CDR1 is LGHNT and CDR2 FRNRAP. The DNA of the CDR3 is TGTGCTAGTGGTTTGCGTCAGGGGGAAGCTTTCTTT. Protein sequence: CASGLRQGEAFF.

This chain connects TRBV6-5 to TRBJ1-6; D unclear. CDR3 length: 14 residues. Germline lookup yields CDR1 MNHEY and CDR2 SVGAGI. V lost 0 bases and J 10 bases, leaving 10 bases between the germline ends. CDR3 region: CASSYSGRNSPLHF. The CDR3 DNA sequence: TGTGCCAGCAGTTACTCGGGCAGGAACTCACCCCTCCACTTT.

J is TRBJ2-3 and V is TRBV12-3 or TRBV12-4; D is uncertain. The germline V and J ends were trimmed by 8 bases and 6 bases, with 12 bases remaining between them. This CDR3 spans 12 amino acids. The chain's CDR3 is CASRSLQDTQYF. The CDR3 region has the DNA TGTGCCAGCCGAAGTTTACAGGATACGCAGTATTTT.

The chain is built from TRBV12-3 or TRBV12-4 and TRBJ1-1; D is uncertain. The CDR3 totals 12 residues. V dropped 6 bases and J dropped 5 bases, with 10 bases sitting between them. The CDR3 sequence is CASSPFGTEAFF. The CDR3 region has the DNA TGTGCCAGCAGCCCCTTCGGGACTGAAGCTTTCTTT.

The rearrangement joins TRBV7-3 to TRBJ1-2; D not resolved. Trimming shortened V by 2 bases and J by 8 bases, and 12 bases separated the two germline ends. The CDR3 has 13 amino acids. Per germline, CDR1 SGHTA and CDR2 FQGTGA. Written as DNA, the CDR3 is TGTGCCAGCAGCTTAGAAGGTAGCTTAGGCTACACCTTC. It specifies CASSLEGSLGYTF.

This chain connects TRBV7-3 to TRBJ2-3; no clear D. The CDR3 extends over 12 amino acids. V lost 0 bases to trimming and J lost 5 bases, with 3 bases between them. Germline-derived CDR1 and CDR2 are SGHTA and FQGTGA. In DNA, the CDR3 is TGTGCCAGCAGCTTAACCAGAGATACGCAGTATTTT. Translation gives CASSLTRDTQYF. The variable domain in full, completed from reference TRBV7-3 and TRBJ2-3, reads GAGVSQTPSNKVTEKGKYVELRCDPISGHTALYWYRQSLGQGPEFLIYFQGTGAADDSGLPNDRFFAVRPEGSVSTLKIQRTERGDSAVYLCASSLTRDTQYFGPGTRLTVL.

V is TRBV11-2 and J is TRBJ2-7; TRBD1 aligns across 8 bases. Per germline, CDR1 SGHAT and CDR2 FQNNGV. V lost 8 bases to trimming and J lost 4 bases; unmatched junction nucleotides: 7. CDR3 length equals 13 residues. The CDR3 spells CASGPGQAYEQYF. The CDR3 nucleotides are TGTGCCAGCGGCCCGGGACAGGCTTACGAGCAGTACTTC. Filled out from reference TRBV11-2 and TRBJ2-7, the complete variable domain reads EAGVAQSPRYKIIEKRQSVAFWCNPISGHATLYWYQQILGQGPKLLIQFQNNGVVDDSQLPKDRFSAERLKGVDSTLKIQPAKLEDSAVYLCASGPGQAYEQYFGPGTRLTVT.

The chain combines TRBV2 with TRBJ2-3; 7 bases agree with TRBD2. The CDR3 sequence is 13 residues long. V was pared by 11 bases and J by 0 bases, with 5 bases of the junction left unmatched. Germline V gene lookup returns CDR1 SNHLY and CDR2 FYNNEI. The CDR3 DNA is TGTGCCGGGAGGGTACCTAGCACAGATACGCAGTATTTT. Its protein is CAGRVPSTDTQYF.

The gene calls are TRBV7-9 and TRBJ1-2; D remains unclear. Germline V lookup: CDR1 SEHNR, CDR2 FQNEAQ (reference sequence). V was pared by 1 base and J by 4 bases, with 10 bases between. The CDR3 has 14 residues. CDR3 in DNA: TGTGCCAGCAGCTTAGGATCAGGAGGCTATGGCTACACCTTC. Translating it yields CASSLGSGGYGYTF.

V is TRBV24-1 and J is TRBJ1-2, with D possibly being TRBD1 (6 bases). Germline CDR1 reads KGHDR; CDR2 reads SFDVKD. V lost 4 bases, J lost 8 bases, and 16 bases lay in between. The CDR3 loop spans 14 amino acids. CDR3 coding DNA: TGTGCCACCAGTGACCCCACCCCTAGGGGGGGCTACACCTTC. Translating gives CATSDPTPRGGYTF.